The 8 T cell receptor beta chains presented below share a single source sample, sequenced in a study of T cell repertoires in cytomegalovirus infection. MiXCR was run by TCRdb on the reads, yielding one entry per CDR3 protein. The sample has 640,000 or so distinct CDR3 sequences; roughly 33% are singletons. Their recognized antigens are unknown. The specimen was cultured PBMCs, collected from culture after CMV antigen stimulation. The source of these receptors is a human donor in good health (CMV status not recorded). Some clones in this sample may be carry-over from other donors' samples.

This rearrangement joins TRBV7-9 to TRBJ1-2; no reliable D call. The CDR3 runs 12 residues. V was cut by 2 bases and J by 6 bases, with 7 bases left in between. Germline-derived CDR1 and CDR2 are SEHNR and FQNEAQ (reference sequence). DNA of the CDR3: TGTGCCAGCAGCTTATCGGTAGATGGCTACACCTTC. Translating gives CASSLSVDGYTF.

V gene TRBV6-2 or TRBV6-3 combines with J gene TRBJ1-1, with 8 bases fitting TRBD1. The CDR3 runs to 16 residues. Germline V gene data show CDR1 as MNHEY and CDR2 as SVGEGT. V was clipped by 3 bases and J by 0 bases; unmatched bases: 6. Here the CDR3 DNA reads TGTGCCAGCAGTTATTACCGGGACAGGATGAACACTGAAGCTTTCTTT. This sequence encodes CASSYYRDRMNTEAFF.

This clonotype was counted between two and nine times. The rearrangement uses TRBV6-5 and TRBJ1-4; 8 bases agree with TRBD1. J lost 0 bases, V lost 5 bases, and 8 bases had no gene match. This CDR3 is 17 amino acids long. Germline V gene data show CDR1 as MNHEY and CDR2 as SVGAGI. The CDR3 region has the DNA TGTGCCAGCAGTCCCATAACAGGGGGTTCAACTAATGAAAAACTGTTTTTT. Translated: CASSPITGGSTNEKLFF.

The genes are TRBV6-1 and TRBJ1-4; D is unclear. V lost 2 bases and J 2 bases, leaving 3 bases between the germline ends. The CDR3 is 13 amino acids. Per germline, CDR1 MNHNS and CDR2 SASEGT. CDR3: CASSEITNEKLFF. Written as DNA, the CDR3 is TGTGCCAGCAGTGAAATTACTAATGAAAAACTGTTTTTT.

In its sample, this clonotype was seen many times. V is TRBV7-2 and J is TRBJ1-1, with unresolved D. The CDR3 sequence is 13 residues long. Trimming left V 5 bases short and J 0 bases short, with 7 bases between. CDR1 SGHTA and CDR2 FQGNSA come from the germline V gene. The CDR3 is CASSRTVNTEAFF. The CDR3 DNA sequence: TGTGCCAGCAGCCGGACCGTGAACACTGAAGCTTTCTTT.

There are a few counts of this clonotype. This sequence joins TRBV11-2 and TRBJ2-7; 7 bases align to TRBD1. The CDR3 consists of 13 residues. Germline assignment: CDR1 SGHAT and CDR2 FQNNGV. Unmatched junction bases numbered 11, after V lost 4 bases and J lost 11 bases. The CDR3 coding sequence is TGTGCCAGCAGCTCGCTGAGACAGGGCTCAAAGTACTTC. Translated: CASSSLRQGSKYF.

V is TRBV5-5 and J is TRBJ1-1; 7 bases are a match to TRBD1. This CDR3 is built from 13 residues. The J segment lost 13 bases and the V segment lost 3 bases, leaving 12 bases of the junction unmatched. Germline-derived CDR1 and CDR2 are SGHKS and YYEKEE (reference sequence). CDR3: CASSSVVGTEGFF. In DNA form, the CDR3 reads TGTGCCAGCAGCTCGGTAGTGGGGACAGAGGGTTTCTTT.

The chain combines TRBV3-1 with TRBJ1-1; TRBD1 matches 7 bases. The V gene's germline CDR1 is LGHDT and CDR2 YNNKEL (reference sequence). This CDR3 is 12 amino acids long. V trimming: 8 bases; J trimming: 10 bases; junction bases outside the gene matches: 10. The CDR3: CASRSASGGAFF. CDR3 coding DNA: TGTGCCAGCCGCTCCGCGTCAGGGGGAGCTTTCTTT.